Presented here are 26 T cell receptor beta chains from one specimen sequenced in a study of blood T cell repertoires in COVID-19. Only in-frame clones appear in the TCRdb table, and some are missing; sequencing was by immunoSEQ multiplex PCR. The sample yields almost 400,000 clones, roughly 88% seen once. Sequencing was performed on PBMCs or T cells enriched from blood (not recorded which). The receptors here all came from a woman aged 30 to 39 with acute COVID-19.

The rearrangement uses TRBV5-1 and TRBJ2-1, with D maybe TRBD1 (5 bases). The ends were cut back, 0 bases at V and 8 bases at J, with 12 bases in the middle. This CDR3 spans 14 amino acids. The germline V gene encodes CDR1 SGHRS and CDR2 YFSETQ. The CDR3 is CASSLATATYEQFF. The CDR3 DNA reads TGCGCCAGCAGCTTGGCGACAGCCACTTATGAGCAGTTCTTC.

V gene TRBV7-2 combines with J gene TRBJ1-3; 7 positions match TRBD1. Germline CDR1 SGHTA, CDR2 FQGNSA. Losses at the gene ends were 5 bases for V and 0 bases for J; bases not matched to a gene: 4. The CDR3 is 15 residues long. The CDR3 DNA reads TGTGCCAGCAGCCCTGGGACAGCCTCTGGAAACACCATATATTTT. Its protein is CASSPGTASGNTIYF.

The rearrangement uses TRBV5-5 and TRBJ1-2; a weak D match, TRBD1 (5 bases). Germline V lookup: CDR1 SGHKS, CDR2 YYEKEE (reference sequence). The V end was cut by 1 base, the J end by 4 bases, with 11 bases between. This CDR3 is 14 amino acids long. The CDR3: CASSLLRQPYGYTF. The CDR3 DNA sequence: TGTGCCAGCAGCTTGCTACGACAGCCCTATGGCTACACCTTC.

This chain links TRBV24-1 with TRBJ2-2, with 8 bases fitting TRBD1. Germline V gives CDR1 KGHDR, CDR2 SFDVKD. The J segment lost 7 bases and the V segment lost 3 bases, leaving 6 bases of the junction unmatched. The CDR3 spans 15 residues. This CDR3 reads CATSDPGQGSGELFF. For the CDR3, the DNA is TGTGCCACCAGTGATCCCGGACAGGGAAGCGGGGAGCTGTTTTTT.

V usage is TRBV5-1 and J usage is TRBJ2-3; 10 nucleotides align to TRBD1. V lost 4 bases to trimming and J lost 5 bases; unmatched junction nucleotides: 4. CDR1 is SGHRS and CDR2 is YFSETQ in the germline V gene. This CDR3 region has 14 residues. CDR3 sequence (DNA): TGCGCCAGCAGCAGGACAGGGGGTGAAGATACGCAGTATTTT. Translation: CASSRTGGEDTQYF.

The chain carries TRBV6-5 and TRBJ2-7, with TRBD1 as a possible D gene (5 bases). Trimming shortened V by 8 bases and J by 5 bases, and 13 bases separated the two germline ends. This CDR3 is built from 12 residues. Germline assignment: CDR1 MNHEY and CDR2 SVGAGI. CDR3 in DNA: TGTGCCAGCCGGAAGGGGTCCCACGAGCAGTACTTC. Its protein is CASRKGSHEQYF.

The rearrangement uses TRBV3-1 (or the pseudogene TRBV3-2) and TRBJ2-1, with TRBD1 matching 8 bases. Germline V gives CDR1 LGHDT, CDR2 YNNKEL (reference sequence). The CDR3 loop spans 16 amino acids. Germline trimming cut 4 bases from V and 6 bases from J; bases unmatched to any gene: 11. CDR3 bases: TGTGCCAGCAGCCTAGAGGACAGGGAGGTCGGCAATGAGCAGTTCTTC. Translation: CASSLEDREVGNEQFF.

This chain connects TRBV5-6 to TRBJ2-1; 9 bases line up with TRBD1. V was pared by 3 bases and J by 2 bases, with 6 bases of the junction left unmatched. CDR1 SGHDT and CDR2 YYEEEE come from the germline V gene. The CDR3 runs to 16 residues. The CDR3 spells CASSSAGQGAYNEQFF. The CDR3, as DNA: TGTGCCAGCAGCTCCGCGGGACAGGGAGCCTACAATGAGCAGTTCTTC.

The V gene is TRBV27, the J gene TRBJ2-7; maybe TRBD1 (6 bases). This CDR3 has 15 residues. Germline V lookup: CDR1 MNHEY, CDR2 SMNVEV (reference sequence). Trimming took off 3 bases at V and 2 bases at J, with 14 bases between the two ends. CDR3 nucleotides: TGTGCCAGCAGTTTTGGCCGGACAGCCCCCTACGAGCAGTACTTC. It translates to CASSFGRTAPYEQYF.

The genes are TRBV12-5 and TRBJ2-1, with 7 bases aligning to TRBD1. Germline lookup yields CDR1 LGHNT and CDR2 FRNRAP. Trimming cost V 2 bases and J 5 bases; bases outside gene matches: 15. The CDR3 is 18 residues long. The CDR3 DNA sequence: TGTGCTAGTGGTTTGACCCTTGATGGCAGGGGGACCCACAATGAGCAGTTCTTC. It translates to CASGLTLDGRGTHNEQFF.

This clone was counted once. CDR3 loop: CASSPVRGGETEAFF. CDR3 sequence (DNA): TGTGCCAGCTCACCAGTGAGGGGCGGGGAAACTGAAGCTTTCTTT. This chain links TRBV18 with TRBJ1-1; perhaps TRBD1 as D (5 bases). V was clipped by 2 bases and J by 5 bases, with 15 bases between them. Germline V gives CDR1 KGHSH, CDR2 LQKENI. The CDR3 is 15 amino acids.

The chain links TRBV27 to TRBJ1-4; 8 bases align to TRBD1. J lost 5 bases, V lost 4 bases, and 3 bases had no gene match. The CDR3 length is 14 residues. The germline V gene has CDR1 MNHEY and CDR2 SMNVEV (reference sequence). CDR3 nucleotide sequence: TGTGCCAGCAGTTGGGACAGGCAGAATGAAAAACTGTTTTTT. It is translated as CASSWDRQNEKLFF.

This clone was counted a few times. J is TRBJ1-1 and V is TRBV18, with D unresolved. The length of the CDR3 is 16 residues. Germline CDR1 KGHSH, CDR2 LQKENI. Trimming removed 3 bases from V and 4 bases from J, with 18 bases in between. The CDR3 loop reads CASSPAIRGDGTEAFF. The CDR3 DNA reads as TGTGCCAGCTCACCCGCCATTCGCGGGGATGGCACTGAAGCTTTCTTT. Variable domain in full (rest from reference TRBV18 and TRBJ1-1): NAGVMQNPRHLVRRRGQEARLRCSPMKGHSHVYWYRQLPEEGLKFMVYLQKENIIDESGMPKERFSAEFPKEGPSILRIQQVVRGDSAAYFCASSPAIRGDGTEAFFGQGTRLTVV.

The V gene is TRBV24-1, the J gene TRBJ1-5, with 7 bases matching TRBD1. V lost 4 bases, J lost 5 bases, and 4 bases stayed unmatched. The CDR3 is 14 residues long. Germline CDR1 is KGHDR and CDR2 is SFDVKD. Here the CDR3 DNA reads TGTGCCACCAGTGAAGGCAGGGGGGATCAGCCCCAGCATTTT. It encodes CATSEGRGDQPQHF.

The gene calls are TRBV10-3 and TRBJ1-1; TRBD1 matches at 7 bases. This CDR3 has 14 residues. The trim removed 4 bases at V and 4 bases at J, leaving 6 bases unmatched. The germline CDR1 and CDR2 sequences are ENHRY and SYGVKD. CDR3 in amino acids: CAISGRQGGTEAFF. The CDR3 nucleotides read TGTGCCATCAGTGGCCGCCAGGGGGGCACTGAAGCTTTCTTT.

The chain employs TRBV28 and TRBJ2-7; D perhaps matches TRBD1 (5 bases). The CDR3 has 14 amino acids. The V gene's germline CDR1 is MDHEN and CDR2 SYDVKM. The V end was cut by 2 bases, the J end by 2 bases, with 10 bases between. Here the CDR3 DNA reads TGTGCCAGCAGTTTAACAGGCCCTACCTACGAGCAGTACTTC. Its translation: CASSLTGPTYEQYF.

The chain recombines TRBV30 with TRBJ2-1; D gene uncertain. The CDR3 runs to 11 residues. Looked up from germline, CDR1 is GTSNPN and CDR2 is SVGIG (reference sequence). V was cut by 0 bases and J by 8 bases, with 5 bases left in between. CDR3 region: CAWSVRDEQFF. The CDR3 DNA is TGTGCCTGGAGTGTACGGGATGAGCAGTTCTTC.

The rearrangement joins TRBV12-3 or TRBV12-4 to TRBJ2-7, with D hard to call. V was shortened by 3 bases and J by 4 bases, with 7 bases between the two germline ends. This CDR3 has 12 residues. CDR3 protein: CASSFGRYEQYF. The DNA for the CDR3 is TGTGCCAGCAGTTTTGGTAGATACGAGCAGTACTTC.

The CDR3 reads CASSGQGADSYNEQFF. As DNA, the CDR3 is TGTGCCAGTAGTGGACAGGGGGCTGACTCCTACAATGAGCAGTTCTTC. The chain combines TRBV19 with TRBJ2-1; 11 nucleotides match TRBD1. After removal of 5 bases from V and 0 bases from J, the junction contained 3 bases not matched to a gene. Germline CDR1 and CDR2: LNHDA and SQIVND (reference sequence). The CDR3 runs to 16 residues.

The chain couples TRBV3-1 (or the pseudogene TRBV3-2) to TRBJ2-7; 13 positions match TRBD2. Germline trimming cut 4 bases from V and 7 bases from J; bases unmatched to any gene: 7. Germline loops: CDR1 LGHDT, CDR2 YNNKEL (reference sequence). The CDR3 runs to 15 residues. The CDR3 spells CASSRTLAGGREQYF. The CDR3 DNA sequence: TGTGCCAGCAGCCGAACACTAGCGGGGGGGAGGGAGCAGTACTTC.

The chain couples TRBV7-3 to TRBJ2-1, with 10 bases that match TRBD2. V shed 2 bases, J shed 10 bases, and the junction held 8 bases outside the gene matches. The CDR3 spans 15 residues. Looked up from germline, CDR1 is SGHTA and CDR2 is FQGTGA. CDR3 DNA: TGTGCCAGCAGCTTAGGGCTAGCGGGGGCTCGGGAGCAGTTCTTC. It specifies CASSLGLAGAREQFF.

The genes are TRBV15 and TRBJ2-6; 7 bases align to TRBD1. The germline gives CDR1 LNHNV, CDR2 YYDKDF (reference sequence). This CDR3 is 14 amino acids long. V was clipped by 9 bases and J by 2 bases; unmatched bases: 4. DNA of the CDR3: TGTGCCACTGGCACAGGGGCTGGGGCCAACGTCCTGACTTTC. Protein: CATGTGAGANVLTF.

This chain connects TRBV19 to TRBJ1-2; 10 nucleotides line up with TRBD1. CDR1 and CDR2 from the germline V gene are LNHDA and SQIVND (reference sequence). J was trimmed by 2 bases and V by 7 bases; bases with no gene match: 10. The CDR3 runs 16 residues. CDR3 in amino acids: CASTPTDRGQNYGYTF. The DNA for the CDR3 is TGTGCCAGTACTCCCACTGACAGGGGGCAGAACTATGGCTACACCTTC.

The rearrangement uses TRBV5-1 and TRBJ2-3, with TRBD2 identical over 8 bases. The CDR3 is 14 residues long. Germline values: CDR1 SGHRS, CDR2 YFSETQ. The V and J ends lost 0 bases and 5 bases, in that order; junction bases with no gene match: 2. The CDR3 loop reads CASSLGSGIDTQYF. As DNA, the CDR3 is TGCGCCAGCAGCTTGGGTAGCGGGATAGATACGCAGTATTTT.

The chain joins TRBV6-1 to TRBJ1-2; TRBD1 aligns across 7 bases. The CDR3 is made up of 15 amino acids. After removal of 5 bases from V and 1 base from J, the junction contained 7 bases not matched to a gene. Germline CDR1 MNHNS, CDR2 SASEGT. CDR3 nucleotide sequence: TGTGCCAGCAGTTCCAGACAGGGTATTAACTATGGCTACACCTTC. Its translation is CASSSRQGINYGYTF.

The chain is built from TRBV3-1 (or the pseudogene TRBV3-2) and TRBJ1-2; no clear D. The CDR3 has 16 amino acids. The V end was cut by 1 base, the J end by 0 bases, with 12 bases between. Germline lookup yields CDR1 LGHDT and CDR2 YNNKEL (reference sequence). The CDR3 region is CASSQGYSIPNYGYTF. CDR3 sequence (DNA): TGTGCCAGCAGCCAAGGCTATAGTATACCTAACTATGGCTACACCTTC.